Each of the 10 T cell receptor beta chains below was sequenced from the same sample in a study of CD8+CD57+ T cells in acquired aplastic anemia. Patients sequenced had flow cytometry evidence of CD8+CD57+ cell expansion. Using genomic DNA as the template, TCR beta VDJ and CDR3 profiling was carried out. In TCRdb, the reads were re-called with MiXCR into one record per CDR3 protein. The sample carries approximately 150,000 distinct CDR3 sequences, over 40% recorded once. What was sequenced was sorted CD4+, CD8+, or CD8+CD57+ T cells (not recorded which) from PBMCs. These receptors were taken from a human donor with aplastic anemia.

The genes are TRBV11-3 and TRBJ1-6; a possible D gene is TRBD1 (6 bases). The V gene's germline CDR1 is SGHNT and CDR2 YENEEA. The CDR3 is 15 amino acids. V was clipped by 5 bases and J by 5 bases, with 13 bases between them. This chain's CDR3 is CASSPQGQHNSPLHF. CDR3 bases: TGTGCCAGCAGCCCACAAGGACAGCATAATTCACCCCTCCACTTT.

This clonotype was observed at least ten times. The chain carries TRBV15 and TRBJ2-5, with D uncertain. CDR1 and CDR2 (germline): LNHNV, YYDKDF (reference sequence). V shed 3 bases and J shed 5 bases, with 7 bases lying between them. The CDR3 is 12 amino acids. For the CDR3, the DNA is TGTGCCACCAGCAGGCCGCGGGAGACCCAGTACTTC. Protein sequence: CATSRPRETQYF.

The CDR3 loop is CATSEAPGQGTRGGYTF. CDR3 bases: TGTGCCACCAGTGAAGCCCCGGGACAGGGAACGAGGGGAGGCTACACCTTC. J is TRBJ1-2 and V is TRBV24-1; 9 bases fit TRBD1. Unmatched junction bases numbered 16, after V lost 4 bases and J lost 8 bases. The CDR3 consists of 17 residues. CDR1 KGHDR and CDR2 SFDVKD come from the germline V gene.

The V and J genes are TRBV20-1 and TRBJ2-7; 8 bases map to TRBD2. J gave up 7 bases and V 4 bases, and 12 bases lay outside the gene matches. The CDR3 has 14 amino acids. Per germline, CDR1 DFQATT and CDR2 SNEGSKA (reference sequence). CDR3 protein: CSATPGGAPAEQYF. DNA for the CDR3: TGCAGTGCTACCCCGGGGGGGGCGCCTGCTGAGCAGTACTTC.

This clonotype appeared a few times. A read error may explain this, as a much larger clone is one base away. The rearrangement links TRBV6-2 or TRBV6-3 to TRBJ2-7; 10 bases agree with TRBD1. Germline V gene data show CDR1 as MNHEY and CDR2 as SVGEGT. This CDR3 contains 13 residues. CDR3 nucleotides: TGTGCCAGCAAACCGACAGGGGGCTACGAGCAGCACGTC. Protein: CASKPTGGYEQHV.

This clonotype showed up many times. The gene calls are TRBV6-5 and TRBJ1-2; D unresolved. This CDR3 is built from 13 residues. V lost 5 bases and J lost 1, with 8 bases in between. From germline, CDR1 is MNHEY and CDR2 SVGAGI. In DNA form, the CDR3 reads TGTGCCAGCAGTCGACCGTTTAACTATGGCTACACCTTC. This codes for CASSRPFNYGYTF.

This sequence joins TRBV10-3 and TRBJ2-7, with TRBD2 identical over 9 bases. Germline loops: CDR1 ENHRY, CDR2 SYGVKD. V gave up 0 bases and J gave up 1 base; unmatched junction bases: 4. The CDR3 is made up of 16 amino acids. The CDR3 sequence: CAISESGLAGSYEQYF. The CDR3 region has the DNA TGTGCCATCAGTGAGTCAGGGCTAGCGGGATCCTACGAGCAGTACTTC.

This sequence joins TRBV6-1 and TRBJ2-5; TRBD2 matches 11 bases. V lost 6 bases and J lost 1; bases outside the gene matches: 4. CDR3 length: 15 amino acids. CDR1 is MNHNS and CDR2 is SASEGT in the germline V gene. CDR3: CASRASGGTQETQYF. CDR3 in DNA: TGTGCCAGCAGGGCTAGCGGGGGGACCCAAGAGACCCAGTACTTC.

With regard to this clonotype: Possible read error: a much larger clone is one base away. V is TRBV2 and J is TRBJ2-3, with D uncertain. Germline assignment: CDR1 SNHLY and CDR2 FYNNEI. V was clipped by 6 bases and J by 4 bases, with 17 bases between them. The CDR3 extends over 15 amino acids. The CDR3 region is CASSQGQVVADTQYF. The DNA of the CDR3 is TGTGCCAGCAGCCAAGGTCAGGTCGTCGCAGATACGCAGTATTTT. Combining the CDR3 with reference TRBV2 and TRBJ2-3 gives the whole variable domain EPEVTQTPSHQVTQMGQEVILRCVPISNHLYFYWYRQILGQKVEFLVSFYNNEISEKSEIFDDQFSVERPDGSNFTLKIRSTKLEDSAMYFCASSQGQVVADTQYFGPGTRLTVL.

The J gene is TRBJ2-7, the V gene TRBV29-1; 9 bases fit TRBD1. CDR1 SQVTM and CDR2 ANQGSEA come from the germline V gene. The CDR3 extends over 12 amino acids. With 6 bases clipped from V and 3 bases from J, the junction kept 3 bases outside the gene matches. CDR3 protein: CSVRGQGYEQYF. For the CDR3, the DNA is TGCAGCGTCAGGGGACAGGGCTACGAGCAGTACTTC.